This T cell receptor beta chain was obtained from a study of vaccination effects on CD4 cells after COVID-19. Study summary: Either the mRNA-1273 or the BNT162b2 vaccine was given to participants as two doses.

There are 14 residues in the CDR3. Germline trimming cut 5 bases from V and 4 bases from J; bases unmatched to any gene: 5. Germline V gene lookup returns CDR1 SGHTA and CDR2 FQGNSA. A remark on this clone: Its specificity is unknown.

Sequencing used immunoSEQ multiplex PCR; TCRdb keeps in-frame clones, though not all of them. The sample holds approximately 30,000 clones, roughly 62% seen once. ViraFEST assay sequencing came after antigen-specific CD4+ T cells were expanded with viral peptide pools. The authors isolated CD4+ T cells after 9 to 10 days of culture. Cultures used approximately 2 million PBMC per well, approximately 10 IU/ml IL-2 and about 10 ug/ml peptides. The sequence derives from a human donor who received a COVID-19 vaccine. Sequencing was performed on CD4+ T cells from PBMCs cultured with HCoV-229E spike peptides, taken before COVID-19 vaccination. The rearrangement uses TRBV7-2 and TRBJ2-1; TRBD2 matches 7 bases. CDR3 coding DNA: TGTGCCAGCAGCCCGGGACTACATTACAATGAGCAGTTCTTC. Translation gives CASSPGLHYNEQFF.